What follows describes a single T cell receptor beta chain. Its antigen is as yet unknown. The data stem from a study of T cell responses to AZD1222 COVID-19 vaccine. Whole-study results and caveats: White British donors predominated, females outnumbered males, and clonal diversity was possibly underestimated. Sampled repertoires all dated from after the peak T cell response.

V was cut by 3 bases and J by 14 bases, with 15 bases left in between. The germline gives CDR1 SGHTA, CDR2 FQGTGA. CDR3 size: 12 residues. The table came from immunoSEQ multiplex PCR; TCRdb's copy has only in-frame clones and leaves some out. In the table there are some 100,000 clones, 85% to 90% of which are singletons. The chain links TRBV7-3 to TRBJ2-3; D remains ambiguous. The clonotype was recovered from an adult who received the AZD1222 COVID-19 vaccine. The sequencing used peripheral blood, collected 28 days after the second AZD1222 dose. The CDR3 loop is CASSLPGLDPYF. The CDR3, as DNA: TGTGCCAGCAGCTTGCCGGGCTTGGATCCGTATTTT.